These 24 T cell receptor beta chains originate from one sample sequenced in a study of response to subunit inactivated influenza vaccine. TCRdb reprocessed the RT-PCR reads with MiXCR, giving one entry per CDR3 protein. The data contain about 500,000 distinct CDR3 sequences, approximately 17% of them singletons. The sample consisted of CD4+ T cells sorted from PBMCs, taken around 25 months after vaccination. All receptors come from a man aged 50 to 75 who received an inactivated influenza vaccine.

Only a few counts were recorded for this clonotype. The chain links TRBV12-3 or TRBV12-4 to TRBJ2-7; TRBD1 is a possible D gene (5 bases). The CDR3 loop spans 13 amino acids. V lost 10 bases to trimming and J lost 5 bases, with 18 bases between them. The CDR3 loop reads CATALQGTHEQYF. CDR3 coding DNA: TGTGCCACCGCCCTCCAGGGAACCCACGAGCAGTACTTC.

This clonotype was counted ten times or more. V gene TRBV12-3 or TRBV12-4 combines with J gene TRBJ2-1; D unresolved. V lost 6 bases to trimming and J lost 10 bases, with 10 bases between them. The CDR3 length is 11 residues. The DNA of the CDR3 is TGTGCCAGCAGGTTAATATGGGAGCAGTTCTTC. Amino acids: CASRLIWEQFF.

This clonotype was observed a few times. The chain carries TRBV3-1 and TRBJ2-2; 10 positions agree with TRBD2. This CDR3 comprises 18 residues. After removal of 0 bases from V and 9 bases from J, the junction contained 13 bases not matched to a gene. Germline assignment: CDR1 LGHDT and CDR2 YNNKEL (reference sequence). CDR3 nucleotide sequence: TGTGCCAGCAGCCAAGACCTCCCGGGACTAGCGTTCGGTCGGGAGCTGTTTTTT. Amino acids: CASSQDLPGLAFGRELFF.

This clonotype occurred many times. The rearrangement joins TRBV10-3 to TRBJ2-3; TRBD2 matches 12 bases. The CDR3 is 19 amino acids. V gave up 2 bases and J gave up 2 bases; unmatched junction bases: 11. Looked up from germline, CDR1 is ENHRY and CDR2 is SYGVKD. The CDR3 DNA is TGTGCCATCAGTGAGGGGCTAGCGGGAGGGCCCCTTAACACAGATACGCAGTATTTT. This translates into CAISEGLAGGPLNTDTQYF.

This clonotype was counted at least ten times. The chain joins TRBV7-8 to TRBJ1-5; D is perhaps TRBD1 (5 bases). Trimming removed 4 bases at V and 2 bases at J, with 15 bases between. CDR1 and CDR2 (germline): SGHVS, FQNEAQ. The CDR3 runs 16 residues. The CDR3 protein is CASSSRAGFGNQPQHF. The CDR3 nucleotides are TGTGCCAGCAGCTCCCGCGCAGGGTTTGGCAATCAGCCCCAGCATTTT.

This chain uses TRBV7-2 with TRBJ2-2; perhaps TRBD1 as D (5 bases). This CDR3 region has 16 residues. Trimming removed 1 base from V and 0 bases from J, with 9 bases in between. Germline CDR1 and CDR2: SGHTA and FQGNSA. CDR3 coding DNA: TGTGCCAGCAGCTTAGGGCGGACACCGAACACCGGGGAGCTGTTTTTT. It yields the protein CASSLGRTPNTGELFF. Filled out from reference TRBV7-2 and TRBJ2-2, the complete variable domain reads GAGVSQSPSNKVTEKGKDVELRCDPISGHTALYWYRQSLGQGLEFLIYFQGNSAPDKSGLPSDRFSAERTGGSVSTLTIQRTQQEDSAVYLCASSLGRTPNTGELFFGEGSRLTVL.

This clonotype came up many times. The rearrangement joins TRBV5-1 to TRBJ2-7; 9 positions match TRBD1. Looked up from germline, CDR1 is SGHRS and CDR2 is YFSETQ. The trim removed 3 bases at V and 3 bases at J, leaving 1 base unmatched. The CDR3 runs to 13 residues. CDR3 protein: CASSSGQGYEQYF. The CDR3 coding sequence is TGCGCCAGCAGCTCGGGACAGGGCTACGAGCAGTACTTC.

Only a few counts were recorded for this clonotype. The genes are TRBV5-5 and TRBJ2-3; D perhaps matches TRBD2 (5 bases). The CDR3 covers 15 residues. Deletions cut 0 bases from V and 2 bases from J, with 10 bases between. Germline V CDR1 and CDR2: SGHKS, YYEKEE (reference sequence). The CDR3 reads CASSLGHGNTDTQYF. In DNA form, the CDR3 reads TGTGCCAGCAGCTTGGGCCACGGGAACACAGATACGCAGTATTTT. The variable domain in full, completed from reference TRBV5-5 and TRBJ2-3, reads DAGVTQSPTHLIKTRGQQVTLRCSPISGHKSVSWYQQVLGQGPQFIFQYYEKEERGRGNFPDRFSARQFPNYSSELNVNALLLGDSALYLCASSLGHGNTDTQYFGPGTRLTVL.

This clonotype was seen only a few times. V usage is TRBV28 and J usage is TRBJ1-2; 7 nucleotides match TRBD1. The CDR3 spans 15 residues. Trimming removed 4 bases from V and 12 bases from J; junction bases left unmatched: 17. Germline-derived CDR1 and CDR2 are MDHEN and SYDVKM. Written as DNA, the CDR3 is TGTGCCAGCAGTTCAGGGGGTCGGAAGTGGGGGAGGCACACCTTC. It encodes CASSSGGRKWGRHTF.

In this sample, this clonotype turned up a few times. The genes are TRBV24-1 and TRBJ2-2, with 7 nucleotides matching TRBD2. There are 15 residues in the CDR3. After removal of 10 bases from V and 5 bases from J, the junction contained 12 bases not matched to a gene. Germline lookup yields CDR1 KGHDR and CDR2 SFDVKD. The CDR3 DNA follows: TGTGCCACGTCGGAGCGGGACGGACGAACCGGGGAGCTGTTTTTT. It encodes CATSERDGRTGELFF.

This chain connects TRBV7-9 to TRBJ2-3, with TRBD2 matching 10 bases. V lost 5 bases, J lost 2 bases, and 4 bases stayed unmatched. Germline V lookup: CDR1 SEHNR, CDR2 FQNEAQ (reference sequence). CDR3 length: 15 amino acids. CDR3 protein: CASSPGTSDTDTQYF. Written as DNA, the CDR3 is TGTGCCAGCAGCCCCGGGACTAGCGACACAGATACGCAGTATTTT.

The chain has TRBV12-3 or TRBV12-4 and TRBJ2-7; a possible D gene is TRBD2 (6 bases). Trimming pared 6 bases from V and 2 bases from J, leaving 14 bases between. The CDR3 totals 14 residues. The CDR3 nucleotides read TGTGCCAGCAGCGCGGGGACCCTGACCTACGAGCAGTACTTC. This gives the protein CASSAGTLTYEQYF.

This clonotype occurred many times. The gene calls are TRBV20-1 and TRBJ2-1; TRBD2 aligns across 13 bases. The V and J ends lost 5 bases and 6 bases, in that order; junction bases with no gene match: 1. Germline assignment: CDR1 DFQATT and CDR2 SNEGSKA (reference sequence). This CDR3 has 13 residues. CDR3: CSARTSGGNEQFF. The CDR3 DNA reads as TGCAGTGCTCGGACTAGCGGGGGCAATGAGCAGTTCTTC.

The V gene is TRBV29-1, the J gene TRBJ2-3; 11 bases line up with TRBD1. The junction had 8 bases not matched to a gene; V was cut back by 6 bases and J by 3 bases. The CDR3 has 15 residues. Germline V gives CDR1 SQVTM, CDR2 ANQGSEA. CDR3 DNA: TGCAGCGTGGCAACCGGGACAGGGGGGACAGATACGCAGTATTTT. The encoded protein is CSVATGTGGTDTQYF.

The chain couples TRBV11-2 to TRBJ2-7; 8 positions match TRBD1. CDR1 SGHAT and CDR2 FQNNGV come from the germline V gene. The CDR3 covers 17 residues. V was pared by 3 bases and J by 3 bases, with 13 bases of the junction left unmatched. Written as DNA, the CDR3 is TGTGCCAGCAGCTTGCAACCCGGGACAGGAAGTCTCTACGAGCAGTACTTC. Translation: CASSLQPGTGSLYEQYF.

This clonotype was detected only a few times. The chain recombines TRBV25-1 with TRBJ2-1; D remains ambiguous. Germline V gene data show CDR1 as MGHDK and CDR2 as SYGVNS. The CDR3 is made up of 18 amino acids. Trimming left V 4 bases short and J 2 bases short, with 21 bases between. This CDR3 is CASSASFSGAQPYNEQFF. Written as DNA, the CDR3 is TGTGCCAGCAGTGCCTCTTTTTCAGGCGCTCAACCCTACAATGAGCAGTTCTTC.

Turning to this clonotype: A read error may produce the germline difference seen at one junction end. The rearrangement uses TRBV5-6 and TRBJ1-5; D remains unclear. CDR1 SGHDT and CDR2 YYEEEE come from the germline V gene. The CDR3 sequence is 13 residues long. The CDR3 DNA is TGTGCCAGCAGCTTGGGTAGCAATCAGCTCCAGCATTTT. It codes for CASSLGSNQLQHF.

This clonotype was found many times. The CDR3 DNA sequence: TGCAGCGTTGAAGTCTCTAGTTCGCTGAATGAGCAGTTCTTC. Protein product: CSVEVSSSLNEQFF. The V call is TRBV29-1, the J call TRBJ2-1; D call uncertain. The V and J ends lost 1 base and 7 bases respectively, with 14 bases between them. The CDR3 loop spans 14 amino acids. CDR1 is SQVTM and CDR2 is ANQGSEA in the germline V gene.

DNA for the CDR3: TGTGCCACCGGACAAGTAGACAGGGAGAACACCGGGGAGCTGTTTTTT. Translating it yields CATGQVDRENTGELFF. The chain uses TRBV24-1 and TRBJ2-2; 7 nucleotides line up with TRBD1. V dropped 9 bases and J dropped 1; count of bases not matched to a gene: 10. CDR1 and CDR2 from the germline V gene are KGHDR and SFDVKD. The CDR3 covers 16 residues.

The chain couples TRBV2 to TRBJ2-1, with 13 bases lining up with TRBD2. V shed 9 bases, J shed 13 bases, and the junction held 12 bases outside the gene matches. The CDR3 runs to 14 residues. From germline, CDR1 is SNHLY and CDR2 FYNNEI. The CDR3 spells CARGGTSGAETQFF. The CDR3 DNA follows: TGTGCCAGAGGGGGGACTAGCGGGGCTGAGACCCAGTTCTTC.

This clonotype was observed a handful of times. This sequence joins TRBV20-1 and TRBJ1-4; no reliable D call. This CDR3 has 15 amino acids. V lost 5 bases and J lost 0, with 13 bases in between. The germline V gene encodes CDR1 DFQATT and CDR2 SNEGSKA (reference sequence). CDR3 protein: CSAGDGVATNEKLFF. The CDR3 coding sequence is TGCAGTGCTGGGGATGGGGTTGCAACTAATGAAAAACTGTTTTTT.

This clonotype was seen only a few times. This rearrangement joins TRBV10-3 to TRBJ2-7; D gene ambiguous. V was clipped by 0 bases and J by 9 bases, with 15 bases between them. Germline V gene lookup returns CDR1 ENHRY and CDR2 SYGVKD. The CDR3 spans 14 residues. The CDR3 loop reads CAISESGRVWGQYF. The CDR3 coding sequence is TGTGCCATCAGTGAGTCGGGCCGAGTCTGGGGGCAGTACTTC.

This clonotype has more than one count but fewer than ten. The chain joins TRBV12-3 or TRBV12-4 to TRBJ2-3; 7 positions match TRBD1. J was trimmed by 0 bases and V by 6 bases; bases with no gene match: 6. This CDR3 contains 15 residues. Here the CDR3 reads CASRKGDSSTDTQYF. CDR3 nucleotide sequence: TGTGCCAGCAGGAAGGGGGACAGTAGCACAGATACGCAGTATTTT.

The V gene is TRBV7-8, the J gene TRBJ2-7; D call uncertain. The CDR3 is 14 amino acids. Trimming cost V 4 bases and J 3 bases, with 13 bases left between them. Germline loops: CDR1 SGHVS, CDR2 FQNEAQ. CDR3 sequence: CASSSRNLDYEQYF. The CDR3 region has the DNA TGTGCCAGCAGCTCTAGGAACCTCGACTACGAGCAGTACTTC.